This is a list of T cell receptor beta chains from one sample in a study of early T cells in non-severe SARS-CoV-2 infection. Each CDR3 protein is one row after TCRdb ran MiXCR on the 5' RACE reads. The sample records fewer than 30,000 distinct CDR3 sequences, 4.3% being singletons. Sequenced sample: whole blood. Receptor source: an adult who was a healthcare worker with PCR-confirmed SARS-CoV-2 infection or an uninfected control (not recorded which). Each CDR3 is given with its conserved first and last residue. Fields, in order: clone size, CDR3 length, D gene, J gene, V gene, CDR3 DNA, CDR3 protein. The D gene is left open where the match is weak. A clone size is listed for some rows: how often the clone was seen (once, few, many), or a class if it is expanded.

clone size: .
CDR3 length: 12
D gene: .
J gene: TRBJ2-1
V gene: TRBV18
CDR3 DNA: TGTGCCAGCTCCCATCCAGAGGGTGAGCAGTTCTTC
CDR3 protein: CASSHPEGEQFF

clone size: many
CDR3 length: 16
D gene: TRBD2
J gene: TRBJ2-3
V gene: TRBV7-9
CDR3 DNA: TGTGCCAGCAGCTCTAGCGGGGATCCTAGCACAGATACGCAGTATTTT
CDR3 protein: CASSSSGDPSTDTQYF

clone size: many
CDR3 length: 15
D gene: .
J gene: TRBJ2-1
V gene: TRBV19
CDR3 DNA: TGTGCCAGTAGTTCCTCTGCGAGCTCCTACAATGAGCAGTTCTTC
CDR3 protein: CASSSSASSYNEQFF

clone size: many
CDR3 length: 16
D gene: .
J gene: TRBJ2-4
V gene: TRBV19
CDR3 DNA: TGTGCCAGTAGTAGCTACAGGGATCTAACCAAAAACATTCAGTACTTC
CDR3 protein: CASSSYRDLTKNIQYF

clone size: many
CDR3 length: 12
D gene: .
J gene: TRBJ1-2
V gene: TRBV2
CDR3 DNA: TGTGCCAGCAACGAGGGGAACTATGGCTACACCTTC
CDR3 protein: CASNEGNYGYTF

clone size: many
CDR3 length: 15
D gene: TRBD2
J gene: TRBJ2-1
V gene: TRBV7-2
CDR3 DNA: TGTGCCAGCAGCCAGACTAGCGGGAGGACTCCTGAGCAGTTCTTC
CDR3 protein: CASSQTSGRTPEQFF

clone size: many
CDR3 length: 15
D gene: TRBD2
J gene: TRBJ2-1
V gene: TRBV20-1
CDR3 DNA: TGCAGTGCCACCAGTTCGGGACTAGCCTTCAATGAGCAGTTCTTC
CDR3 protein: CSATSSGLAFNEQFF

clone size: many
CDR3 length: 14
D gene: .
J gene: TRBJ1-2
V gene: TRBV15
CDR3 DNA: TGTGCCACCAGCAGAAAGGACAGTTCCTATGGCTACACCTTC
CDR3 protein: CATSRKDSSYGYTF

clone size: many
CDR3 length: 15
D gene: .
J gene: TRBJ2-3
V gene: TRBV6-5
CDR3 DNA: TGTGCCAGCAGGGGGATGGCAGGGGGCACAGATACGCAGTATTTT
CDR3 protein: CASRGMAGGTDTQYF

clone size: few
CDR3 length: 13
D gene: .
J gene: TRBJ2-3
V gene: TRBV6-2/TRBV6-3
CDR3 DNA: TGTGCCAGCAGTTACGGGAGCACAGATACGCAGTATTTT
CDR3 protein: CASSYGSTDTQYF

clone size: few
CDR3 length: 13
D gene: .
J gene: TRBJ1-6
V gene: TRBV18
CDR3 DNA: TGTGCCAGCTCACCAAAAGGCAATTCACCCCTCCACTTT
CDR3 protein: CASSPKGNSPLHF

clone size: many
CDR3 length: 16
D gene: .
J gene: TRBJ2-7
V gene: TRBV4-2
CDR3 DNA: TGTGCCAGCAGCCAAGATGATGGGGCAGGGTTTGGTGAGCAGTACTTC
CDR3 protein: CASSQDDGAGFGEQYF

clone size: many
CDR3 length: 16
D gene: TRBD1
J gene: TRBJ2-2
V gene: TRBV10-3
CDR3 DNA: TGTGCCATCAGTCCTGGGACAGCGCTGGGGAACGGGGAGCTGTTTTTT
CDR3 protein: CAISPGTALGNGELFF

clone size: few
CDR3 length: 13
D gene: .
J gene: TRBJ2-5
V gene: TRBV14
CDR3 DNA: TGTGCCAGCAGCCAAGGGGAGTGGGAGACCCAGTACTTC
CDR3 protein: CASSQGEWETQYF

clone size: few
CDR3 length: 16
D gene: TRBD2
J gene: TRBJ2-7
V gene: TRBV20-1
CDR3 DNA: TGCAGTGCTAAGCCTTCGGGGGGTCAATGGTCCTACGAGCAGTACTTC
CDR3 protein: CSAKPSGGQWSYEQYF

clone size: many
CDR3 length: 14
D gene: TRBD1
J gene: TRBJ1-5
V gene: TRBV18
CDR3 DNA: TGTGCCAGCTCACCAGGGGACAGTAATCAGCCCCAGCATTTT
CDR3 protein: CASSPGDSNQPQHF

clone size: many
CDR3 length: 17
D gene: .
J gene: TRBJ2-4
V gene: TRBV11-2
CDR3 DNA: TGTGCCAGCAGCGCACAGGTTCCCCGGCGAGCCAAAAACATTCAGTACTTC
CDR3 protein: CASSAQVPRRAKNIQYF

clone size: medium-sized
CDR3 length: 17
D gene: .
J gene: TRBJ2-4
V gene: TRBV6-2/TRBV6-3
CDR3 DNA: TGTGCCATCCAGCTCCTAAGAAATAGAAGGGCCAAAAACATTCAGTACTTC
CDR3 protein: CAIQLLRNRRAKNIQYF

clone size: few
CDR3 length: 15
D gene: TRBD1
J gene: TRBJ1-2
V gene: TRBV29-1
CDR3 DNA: TGCAGCGTCCCGAGGGACAGGGTCCCGGGTGACGGCTACACCTTC
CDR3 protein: CSVPRDRVPGDGYTF

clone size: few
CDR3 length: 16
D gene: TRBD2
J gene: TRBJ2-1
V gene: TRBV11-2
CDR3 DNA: TGTGCCAGCAGCTTTTCTCGGACTAGCGGGACTAATGAGCAGTTCTTC
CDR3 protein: CASSFSRTSGTNEQFF

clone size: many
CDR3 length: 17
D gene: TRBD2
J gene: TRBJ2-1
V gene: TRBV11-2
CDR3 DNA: TGTGCCAGCAGCTCTACCACTAGCGGGAGCCACGACAATGAGCAGTTCTTC
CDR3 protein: CASSSTTSGSHDNEQFF

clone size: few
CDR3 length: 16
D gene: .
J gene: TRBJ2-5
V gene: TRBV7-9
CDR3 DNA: TGTGCCAGCAGCACGCTGGCGGGACCTACAGCTGAGACCCAGTACTTC
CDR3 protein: CASSTLAGPTAETQYF

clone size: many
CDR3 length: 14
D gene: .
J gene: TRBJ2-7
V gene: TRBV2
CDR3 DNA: TGTGCCAGCAGTGAGAACGGGGATTTATACGAGCAGTACTTC
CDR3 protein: CASSENGDLYEQYF

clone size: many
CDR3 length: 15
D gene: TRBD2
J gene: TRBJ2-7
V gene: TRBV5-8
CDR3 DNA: TGTGCCAGCAGGACGACTAGCGGGAGGGACCACGAGCAGTACTTC
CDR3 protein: CASRTTSGRDHEQYF

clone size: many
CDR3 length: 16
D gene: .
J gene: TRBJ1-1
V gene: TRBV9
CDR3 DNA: TGTGCCAGCAGCGTAGCTCTGAAGGGTTTGAACACTGAAGCTTTCTTT
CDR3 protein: CASSVALKGLNTEAFF

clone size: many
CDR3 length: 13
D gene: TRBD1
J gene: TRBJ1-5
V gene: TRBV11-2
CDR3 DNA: TGTGCCAGCAGCCGGGACAGGGGCCAGCCCCAGCATTTT
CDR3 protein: CASSRDRGQPQHF

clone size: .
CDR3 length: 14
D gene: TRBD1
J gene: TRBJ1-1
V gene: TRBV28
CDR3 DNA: TGTGCCAGCAGTTTGGCCGTAAGGGGGCCTGAAGCTTTCTTT
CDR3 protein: CASSLAVRGPEAFF

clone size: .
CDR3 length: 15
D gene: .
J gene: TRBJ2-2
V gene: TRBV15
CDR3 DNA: TGTGCCACCAGCAGAGATGGTCTATTAGCCGGGGAGCTGTTTTTT
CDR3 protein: CATSRDGLLAGELFF

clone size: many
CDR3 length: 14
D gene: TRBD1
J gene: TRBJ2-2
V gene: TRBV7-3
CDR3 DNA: TGTGCCAGCAGCATCTACAGGGGAGCCGGGGAGCTGTTTTTT
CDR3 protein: CASSIYRGAGELFF

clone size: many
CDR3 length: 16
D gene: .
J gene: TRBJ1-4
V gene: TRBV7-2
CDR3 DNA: TGTGCCAGCAGCTTATCCGGGGGACTAGATGATGAAAAACTGTTTTTT
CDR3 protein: CASSLSGGLDDEKLFF

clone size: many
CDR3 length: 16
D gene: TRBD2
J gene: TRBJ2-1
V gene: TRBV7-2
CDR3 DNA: TGTGCCAGCAGCGCCGGGACTAGCGGGTTCTACAATGAGCAGTTCTTC
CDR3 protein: CASSAGTSGFYNEQFF

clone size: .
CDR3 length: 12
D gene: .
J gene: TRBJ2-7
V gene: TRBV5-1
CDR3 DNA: TGCGCCAGCAGCCCCGGTTCCCGGGAGCAGTACTTC
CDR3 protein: CASSPGSREQYF

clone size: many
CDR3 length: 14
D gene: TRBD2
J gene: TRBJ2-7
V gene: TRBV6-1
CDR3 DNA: TGTGCCAGCGGGAGGACTAGCGGCGCCTACGAGCAGTACTTC
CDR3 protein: CASGRTSGAYEQYF

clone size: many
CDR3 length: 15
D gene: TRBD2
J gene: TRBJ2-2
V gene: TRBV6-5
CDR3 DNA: TGTGCCAGCAGCCCTAGCGGGGGGGCCAACGGGGAGCTGTTTTTT
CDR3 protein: CASSPSGGANGELFF